The 10 T cell receptor beta chains in this list originate from one sample, sequenced in a study of CD8 T cells in Susac syndrome. Reverse transcription of about 0.45 to 1 ug RNA was performed with random hexamers. One entry per CDR3 protein, called by TCRdb with MiXCR from the immunoSEQ multiplex PCR reads. The data hold about 180,000 distinct CDR3 sequences, with around 94% observed a single time. The specimen sequenced was CD4+ T cells from PBMCs. These receptors were obtained from a human donor with Susac syndrome.

The chain carries TRBV30 and TRBJ1-1; D gene ambiguous. Germline V gene lookup returns CDR1 GTSNPN and CDR2 SVGIG (reference sequence). This CDR3 is built from 13 residues. Trimming removed 1 base from V and 1 base from J, with 7 bases in between. The CDR3: CAWSGRTNTEAFF. The DNA for the CDR3 is TGTGCCTGGAGTGGACGGACGAACACTGAAGCTTTCTTT.

The chain employs TRBV7-9 and TRBJ1-2; TRBD1 is a possible D gene (5 bases). Germline V CDR1 and CDR2: SEHNR, FQNEAQ (reference sequence). The CDR3 is made up of 15 amino acids. The V end was cut by 6 bases, the J end by 1 base, with 15 bases between. Here the CDR3 DNA reads TGTGCCAGCAGGAAAGAGGGGCGCGGTAACTATGGCTACACCTTC. Residues: CASRKEGRGNYGYTF.

The chain links TRBV20-1 to TRBJ2-5, with D uncertain. CDR3 size: 11 residues. Germline V gives CDR1 DFQATT, CDR2 SNEGSKA (reference sequence). Trimming pared 7 bases from V and 1 base from J, leaving 7 bases between. Here the CDR3 reads CSEGLQETQYF. CDR3 DNA: TGCAGTGAGGGCCTCCAAGAGACCCAGTACTTC.

This chain connects TRBV29-1 to TRBJ2-4; 10 bases align to TRBD1. This CDR3 spans 13 amino acids. The V gene's germline CDR1 is SQVTM and CDR2 ANQGSEA. Trimming removed 6 bases from V and 7 bases from J; junction bases left unmatched: 6. CDR3 nucleotide sequence: TGCAGCGTACCCGGGACAGGGGTCAACATTCAGTACTTC. Its translation: CSVPGTGVNIQYF.

For this clonotype: One junction end disagrees with the germline gene, perhaps due to a read error. The J gene is TRBJ1-6, the V gene TRBV15, with D uncertain. The germline V gene has CDR1 LNHNV and CDR2 YYDKDF (reference sequence). The CDR3 is 18 residues long. The CDR3 protein is CAISRDRRPGSRDSPLHF. For the CDR3, the DNA is TGTGCCATCAGCAGAGATCGGAGGCCAGGTTCTCGGGATTCACCCCTCCACTTT.

Only one count was recorded for this clonotype. This chain links TRBV29-1 with TRBJ1-5, with D uncertain. Germline V lookup: CDR1 SQVTM, CDR2 ANQGSEA. V lost 7 bases and J lost 9, with 40 bases in between. The CDR3 is made up of 20 amino acids. CDR3 region: CSAGGGLLLPFPLGRRPQHF. CDR3 DNA: TGCAGCGCCGGTGGCGGTCTTCTACTTCCCTTCCCCCTCGGAAGGAGGCCCCAGCATTTT.

The chain has TRBV20-1 and TRBJ2-3, with TRBD2 matching over 7 bases. Germline assignment: CDR1 DFQATT and CDR2 SNEGSKA (reference sequence). The CDR3 totals 15 residues. Losses at the gene ends were 5 bases for V and 1 base for J; bases not matched to a gene: 9. In nucleotides, the CDR3 is TGCAGTGCTTACTCGACTAGCTTCCGCACAGATACGCAGTATTTT. Residues: CSAYSTSFRTDTQYF.

V usage is TRBV5-1 and J usage is TRBJ2-2; 11 nucleotides line up with TRBD1. Unmatched junction bases numbered 3, after V lost 5 bases and J lost 0 bases. Germline loops: CDR1 SGHRS, CDR2 YFSETQ. The CDR3 is 16 amino acids. The CDR3 here is CASSQGQGANTGELFF. The CDR3 bases are TGCGCCAGCAGTCAGGGACAGGGGGCGAACACCGGGGAGCTGTTTTTT. Full variable domain (outside the CDR3, taken from reference TRBV5-1 and TRBJ2-2): KAGVTQTPRYLIKTRGQQVTLSCSPISGHRSVSWYQQTPGQGLQFLFEYFSETQRNKGNFPGRFSGRQFSNSRSEMNVSTLELGDSALYLCASSQGQGANTGELFFGEGSRLTVL.

V is TRBV7-2 and J is TRBJ1-1, with 8 nucleotides matching TRBD1. The germline gives CDR1 SGHTA, CDR2 FQGNSA. The CDR3 is 14 amino acids. V gave up 7 bases and J gave up 0 bases; unmatched junction bases: 4. CDR3 region: CASTRDRMNTEAFF. CDR3 DNA sequence: TGTGCCAGCACCAGGGACAGGATGAACACTGAAGCTTTCTTT.

As DNA, the CDR3 is TGTGCCAGCAGCACGACAGGGGAAAATCAGCCCCAGCATTTT. Translation gives CASSTTGENQPQHF. The chain is built from TRBV3-1 and TRBJ1-5, with TRBD1 matching 8 bases. The CDR3 extends over 14 amino acids. The V segment lost 5 bases and the J segment 4 bases; nucleotides outside the gene matches: 4. Germline V gives CDR1 LGHDT, CDR2 YNNKEL (reference sequence). The whole variable domain, remainder taken from reference TRBV3-1 and TRBJ1-5, is DTAVSQTPKYLVTQMGNDKSIKCEQNLGHDTMYWYKQDSKKFLKIMFSYNNKELIINETVPNRFSPKSPDKAHLNLHINSLELGDSAVYFCASSTTGENQPQHFGDGTRLSIL.